This T cell receptor beta chain was captured in a study of OX40 agonist ivuxolimab in advanced cancers. Study context: Partial response was recorded in three patients: one hepatocellular carcinoma and two cutaneous melanoma cases.

Turning to this clone: Its antigen is not identified.

Study conclusions and caveats: Expanded peripheral T cell antigen specificity was not determined.

Autoimmune disease history or systemic immunosuppression disqualified patients. Trimming took off 3 bases at V and 7 bases at J, with 19 bases between the two ends. Germline assignment: CDR1 ENHRY and CDR2 SYGVKD. This CDR3 has 15 residues. Here immunoSEQ multiplex PCR was the method, and the copy in TCRdb shows in-frame clones only, minus some. The sample lists 69,000 or so clones, about 87% seen once, with around 0.56% in the top ten. The sequence derives from an adult with an advanced solid tumor such as melanoma, head and neck, liver or kidney cancer. This sequence joins TRBV10-3 and TRBJ2-7; the D is unclear. Here the sequenced sample was CD4+ or CD8+ T cells sorted from blood, taken in a trial of the OX40 agonist ivuxolimab. Written as DNA, the CDR3 is TGTGCCATCAGTGATCGAGGCCTCTTAGGTAGTGAGCAGTACTTC. Its translation is CAISDRGLLGSEQYF.